This record covers a single TCR beta chain. Its antigen is not known. Sequenced by immunoSEQ multiplex PCR; TCRdb stores in-frame clones only, minus some. In the table there are roughly 100,000 clones, about 83% of which are singletons. This sample is part of a study of radiotherapy plus CTLA-4 blockade in lung cancer. Findings and caveats of the study: Tumor-origin TCR clones grew in blood after radiotherapy plus ipilimumab.

Between the trimmed V and J ends, which lost 5 bases and 4 bases, there was a span of 9 bases. From germline, CDR1 is SGHKS and CDR2 YYEKEE (reference sequence). The CDR3 runs 12 residues. The V call is TRBV5-5, the J call TRBJ2-5; D is unresolved. The source was peripheral blood, collected from a patient treated with radiotherapy plus ipilimumab. This TCR was recovered from a human donor with non-small cell lung cancer that progressed on radiotherapy plus ipilimumab. Some clones in this sample may be carry-over from other donors' samples. CDR3 region: CASSPGSETQYF. The CDR3, as DNA: TGTGCCAGCAGTCCCGGGTCAGAGACCCAGTACTTC.